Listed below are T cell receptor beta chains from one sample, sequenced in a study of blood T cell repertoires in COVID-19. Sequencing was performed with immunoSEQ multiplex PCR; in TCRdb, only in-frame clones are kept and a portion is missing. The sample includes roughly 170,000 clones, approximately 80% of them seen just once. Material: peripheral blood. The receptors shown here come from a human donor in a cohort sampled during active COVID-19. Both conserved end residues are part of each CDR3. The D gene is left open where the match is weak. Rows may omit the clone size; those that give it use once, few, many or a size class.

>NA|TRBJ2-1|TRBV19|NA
TGTGCCAGTAGTATAGGTAACAGGGACTACCAAGGGAATGAGCAGTTCTTC
CASSIGNRDYQGNEQFF
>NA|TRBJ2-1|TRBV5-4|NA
TGTGCCAGCAGCTTGGCGGGTAACAATGAGCAGTTCTTC
CASSLAGNNEQFF
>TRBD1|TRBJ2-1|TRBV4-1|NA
TGCGCCAGCAGCCAAGACCGGGACAGGAGCTACAATGAGCAGTTCTTC
CASSQDRDRSYNEQFF
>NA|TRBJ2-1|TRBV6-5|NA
TGTGCCAGCAGGAGGGTGGCAGATTACAATGAGCAGTTCTTC
CASRRVADYNEQFF
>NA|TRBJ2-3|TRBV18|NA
TGTGCCAGCTCACCACTAGGAGGGGGCAAAGATACGCAGTATTTT
CASSPLGGGKDTQYF
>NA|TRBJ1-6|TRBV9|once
TGTGCCAGCAGCGCCAGCAGGGTTTACTCACCCCTCCACTTT
CASSASRVYSPLHF
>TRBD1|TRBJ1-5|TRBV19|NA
TGTGCCAGTAACGACAGGGCTGGTCAGCCCCAGCATTTT
CASNDRAGQPQHF
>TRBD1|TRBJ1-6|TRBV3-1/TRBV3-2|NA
TGTGCCAGCAGCCTGGGACAGCGCCTTAATTCACCCCTCCACTTT
CASSLGQRLNSPLHF
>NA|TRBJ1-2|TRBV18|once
TGTGCCAGCTCCCAAGAGTATGGCTACACCTTC
CASSQEYGYTF
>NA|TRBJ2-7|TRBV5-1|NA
TGCGCCAGCTCGGCGGGGGCAACCTCCTACGAGCAGTACTTC
CASSAGATSYEQYF
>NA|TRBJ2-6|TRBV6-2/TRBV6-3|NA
TGTGCCAGCAGTTATCGACCCTCCTACAGGGACCGGGCCAACGTCCTGACTTTC
CASSYRPSYRDRANVLTF
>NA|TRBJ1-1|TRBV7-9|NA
TGTGCCAGCAGCAGCCCTCGGAACACTGAAGCTTTCTTT
CASSSPRNTEAFF
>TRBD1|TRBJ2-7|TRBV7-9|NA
TGTGCCAGCAGGGGGACAGGGCGGAACTACGAGCAGTACTTC
CASRGTGRNYEQYF
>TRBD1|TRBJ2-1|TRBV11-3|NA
TGTGCCAGCAGCCCGGGACAGCCGTACAATGAGCAGTTCTTC
CASSPGQPYNEQFF
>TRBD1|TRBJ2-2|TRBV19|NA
TGTGCCAGTAGTATATCTCCGGGACAGGGGGCCATCGGGGAGCTGTTTTTT
CASSISPGQGAIGELFF
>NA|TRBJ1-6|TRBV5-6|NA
TGTGCCAGCAGCTTGTCAGGGGCACGCTGGAATTCACCCCTCCACTTT
CASSLSGARWNSPLHF
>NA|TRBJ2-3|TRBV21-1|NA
TGTGCCAGCAGCATAGTAACTAGACTAGCGGGGTTAGATACGCAGTATTTT
CASSIVTRLAGLDTQYF
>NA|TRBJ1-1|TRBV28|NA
TGTGCCAGCAGTTTGGGGGGAGAGCGGACTGAAGCTTTCTTT
CASSLGGERTEAFF
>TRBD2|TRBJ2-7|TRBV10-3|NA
TGTGCCATCAGAACACCGGGAGGGATCTACGAGCAGTACTTC
CAIRTPGGIYEQYF
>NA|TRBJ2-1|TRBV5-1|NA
TGCGCCAGCAGCTTGAGGCCGATGGCGGGGACGGAGGGGGACAGTGAGCAGTTCTTC
CASSLRPMAGTEGDSEQFF
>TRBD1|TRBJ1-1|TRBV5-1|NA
TGCGCCAGCAGCCACGACAGGGCCCCTATGAACACTGAAGCTTTCTTT
CASSHDRAPMNTEAFF
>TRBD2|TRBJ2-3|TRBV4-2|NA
TGTGCCAGCAGCCAAGTGGTAGCGGGGGACACAGATACGCAGTATTTT
CASSQVVAGDTDTQYF
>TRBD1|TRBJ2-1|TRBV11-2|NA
TGTGCCAGCAGCCCGGACAGGTTGGGTGAGCAGTTCTTC
CASSPDRLGEQFF